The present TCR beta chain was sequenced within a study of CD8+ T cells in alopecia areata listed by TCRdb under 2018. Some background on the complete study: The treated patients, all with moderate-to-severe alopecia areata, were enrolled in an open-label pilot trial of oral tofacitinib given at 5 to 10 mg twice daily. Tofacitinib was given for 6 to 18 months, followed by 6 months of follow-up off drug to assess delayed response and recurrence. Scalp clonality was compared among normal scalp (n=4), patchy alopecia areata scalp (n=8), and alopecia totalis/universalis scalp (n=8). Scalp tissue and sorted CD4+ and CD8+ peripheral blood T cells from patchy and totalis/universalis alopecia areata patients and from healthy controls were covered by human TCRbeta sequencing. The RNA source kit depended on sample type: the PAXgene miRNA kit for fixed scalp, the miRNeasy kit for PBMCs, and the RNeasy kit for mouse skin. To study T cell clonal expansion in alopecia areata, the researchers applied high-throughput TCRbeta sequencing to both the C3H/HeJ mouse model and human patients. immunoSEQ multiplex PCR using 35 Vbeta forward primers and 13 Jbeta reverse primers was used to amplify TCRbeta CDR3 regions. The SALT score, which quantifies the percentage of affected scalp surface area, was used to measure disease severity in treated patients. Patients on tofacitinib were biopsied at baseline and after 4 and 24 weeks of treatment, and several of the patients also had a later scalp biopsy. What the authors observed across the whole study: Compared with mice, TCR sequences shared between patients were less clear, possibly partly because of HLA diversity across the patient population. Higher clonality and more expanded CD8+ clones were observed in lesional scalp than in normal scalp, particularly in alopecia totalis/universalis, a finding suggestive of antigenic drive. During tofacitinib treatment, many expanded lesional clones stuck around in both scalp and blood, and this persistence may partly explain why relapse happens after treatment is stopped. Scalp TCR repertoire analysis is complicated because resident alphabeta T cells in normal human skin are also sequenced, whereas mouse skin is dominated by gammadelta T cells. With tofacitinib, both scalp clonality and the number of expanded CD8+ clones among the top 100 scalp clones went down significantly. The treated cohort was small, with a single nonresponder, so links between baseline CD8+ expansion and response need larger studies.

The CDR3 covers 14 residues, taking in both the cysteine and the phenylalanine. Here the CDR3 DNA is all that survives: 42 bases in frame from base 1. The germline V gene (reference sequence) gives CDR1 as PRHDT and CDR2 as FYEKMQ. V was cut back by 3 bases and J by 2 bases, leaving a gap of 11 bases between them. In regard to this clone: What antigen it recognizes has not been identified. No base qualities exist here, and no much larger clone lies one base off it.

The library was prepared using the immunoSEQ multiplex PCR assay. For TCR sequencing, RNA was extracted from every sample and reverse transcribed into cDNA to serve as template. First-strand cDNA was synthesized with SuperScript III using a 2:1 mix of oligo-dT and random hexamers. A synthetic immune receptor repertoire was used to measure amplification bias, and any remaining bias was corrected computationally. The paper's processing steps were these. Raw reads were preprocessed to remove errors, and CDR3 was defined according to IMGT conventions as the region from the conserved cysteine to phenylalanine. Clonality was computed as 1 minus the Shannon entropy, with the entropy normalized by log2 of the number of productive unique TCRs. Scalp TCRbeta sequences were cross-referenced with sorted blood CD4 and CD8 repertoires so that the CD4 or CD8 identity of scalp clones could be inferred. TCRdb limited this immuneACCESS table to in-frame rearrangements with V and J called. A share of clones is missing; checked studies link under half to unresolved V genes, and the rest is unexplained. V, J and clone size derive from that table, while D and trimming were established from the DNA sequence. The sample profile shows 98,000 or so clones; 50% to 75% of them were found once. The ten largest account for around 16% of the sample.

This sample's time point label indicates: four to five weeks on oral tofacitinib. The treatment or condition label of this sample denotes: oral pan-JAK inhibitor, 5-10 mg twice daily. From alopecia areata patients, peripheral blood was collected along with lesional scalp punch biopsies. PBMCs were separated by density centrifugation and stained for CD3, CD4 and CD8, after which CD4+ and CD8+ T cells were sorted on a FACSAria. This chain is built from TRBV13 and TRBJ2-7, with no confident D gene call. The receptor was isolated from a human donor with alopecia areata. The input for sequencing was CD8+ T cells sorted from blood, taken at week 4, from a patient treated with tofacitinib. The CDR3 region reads CASSLDGRAYEQYF. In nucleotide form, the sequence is TGTGCCAGCAGCTTGGACGGACGAGCCTACGAGCAGTACTTC.